This T cell receptor (beta chain) appears in the sequencing data of a study of tumor-infiltrating lymphocytes in primary liver carcinoma. About the research overall: Through surgical resection, the patients' primary liver carcinoma was treated. Study-wide points: The samples were not sorted (they were bulk), so CD4+ and CD8+ repertoires were not compared. Against blood, tumors held a significantly higher top-250-clone fraction (p = 0.039). Lower overlap was observed for tumor-adjacent and tumor-blood pairs relative to tumor region pairs.

Concerning this clonotype: Its antigen is not identified. Without the conserved terminal phenylalanine or tryptophan, this CDR3 likely stems from a read error.

V lost 6 bases, J lost 13 bases, and 8 bases stayed unmatched. This CDR3 is built from 12 residues. Unsorted whole blood yielded the blood RNA, and germline DNA was also extracted. The researchers produced TCR beta cDNA from roughly 500 ng total RNA with a constant-region primer. Library construction for TCR beta comprised three nested multiplex PCR rounds performed with slightly modified ARM-PCR. In the first two PCR rounds, TRBV1-TRBV30 forward primers were paired with a C-beta reverse primer, and each round lasted about 10 cycles. TCRdb re-called the multiplex PCR reads through MiXCR, storing one row per CDR3 protein. The table records about 350,000 distinct CDR3 sequences, 65% of them present only once.

The clonotype comes from a man aged 40-49 years with primary liver carcinoma and hepatitis B virus infection. This chain links TRBV12-3 or TRBV12-4 with TRBJ1-5; 8 bases are a match to TRBD1. The sequenced material came from peripheral blood. CDR3 region: CASRGTGTGQHL. In DNA form, the CDR3 reads TGTGCCAGCAGAGGAACCGGGACAGGTCAGCATTTA.